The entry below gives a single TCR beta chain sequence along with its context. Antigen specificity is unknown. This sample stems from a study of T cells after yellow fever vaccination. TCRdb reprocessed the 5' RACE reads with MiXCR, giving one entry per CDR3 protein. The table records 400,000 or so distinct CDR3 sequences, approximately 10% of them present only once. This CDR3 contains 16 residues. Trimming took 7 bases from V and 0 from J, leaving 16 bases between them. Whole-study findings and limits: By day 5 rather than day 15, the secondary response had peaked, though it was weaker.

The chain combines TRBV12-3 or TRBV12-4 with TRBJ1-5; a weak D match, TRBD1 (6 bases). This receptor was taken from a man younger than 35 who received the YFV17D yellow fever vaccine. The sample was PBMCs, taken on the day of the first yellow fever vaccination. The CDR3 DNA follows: TGTGCCAGCACCAAAGGAGGGGGGTATAGCAATCAGCCCCAGCATTTT. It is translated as CASTKGGGYSNQPQHF.